The T cell receptor beta chain under discussion was sequenced for a study of glioma-infiltrating T cells. General study findings and limits: Tissue-blood divergence was below expectation in non-neoplastic patients, above in gliomas.

Trimming left V 5 bases short and J 4 bases short, with 20 bases between. The CDR3 consists of 16 residues. Germline CDR1 and CDR2: SGHTA and FQGNSA. Amplification of TCR alpha and beta CDR3 regions from RNA used iRepertoire nested multiplex PCR. Input was about 100-450 ng of tissue mRNA or PBMC total RNA. TCRdb itself ran the multiplex PCR reads through MiXCR, one entry per CDR3 protein. Here the sample spans about 140,000 distinct CDR3 sequences, approximately 40% being singletons. This clonotype has only a few counts. No antigen is known for it. Material for sequencing was glioma tissue, nonneoplastic brain tissue, or PBMCs (not recorded which). This chain connects TRBV7-2 to TRBJ2-5, with unresolved D. The receptor was isolated from a human donor with low-grade glioma or glioblastoma, undergoing nonglioma brain surgery, or in good health (not recorded which). The CDR3 DNA follows: TGTGCCAGCAGCCGTACCCGGACCCAGTTTCTAGAGACCCAGTACTTC. Amino acids: CASSRTRTQFLETQYF. The full variable domain, in which reference TRBV7-2 and TRBJ2-5 provide the parts outside the CDR3, is GAGVSQSPSNKVTEKGKDVELRCDPISGHTALYWYRQSLGQGLEFLIYFQGNSAPDKSGLPSDRFSAERTGGSVSTLTIQRTQQEDSAVYLCASSRTRTQFLETQYFGPGTRLLVL.